This TCR beta chain was sequenced during a study of graft-versus-host responses after intestinal transplantation. Background on the study: Recipients were given multivisceral, liver-intestinal, or isolated intestinal transplants. Study-level findings and limits: High graft-versus-host to host-versus-graft T cell clonal ratios marked allografts of patients with graft-donor macrochimerism.

Lymphocytes from graft epithelium and lamina propria were isolated. With regard to this clone: Antigen specificity is unknown.

CDR1 and CDR2 (germline): LNHDA, SQIVND (reference sequence). There are 14 residues in the CDR3. With V trimmed by 1 base and J by 6 bases, 3 bases remained unmatched. Assay: immunoSEQ multiplex PCR; the TCRdb copy retains only in-frame clones and omits some. The data show around 6,200 clones, about four fifths seen once. This specimen was ileum tissue, taken 307 days after intestinal transplant. This receptor was identified in a human patient who received an intestinal transplant, so some T cells may come from the graft donor. The chain has TRBV19 and TRBJ2-3; 8 positions agree with TRBD2. Here the CDR3 DNA reads TGTGCCAGTAGTATAGCGGGGGGGCGTGATACGCAGTATTTT. Amino acids: CASSIAGGRDTQYF.